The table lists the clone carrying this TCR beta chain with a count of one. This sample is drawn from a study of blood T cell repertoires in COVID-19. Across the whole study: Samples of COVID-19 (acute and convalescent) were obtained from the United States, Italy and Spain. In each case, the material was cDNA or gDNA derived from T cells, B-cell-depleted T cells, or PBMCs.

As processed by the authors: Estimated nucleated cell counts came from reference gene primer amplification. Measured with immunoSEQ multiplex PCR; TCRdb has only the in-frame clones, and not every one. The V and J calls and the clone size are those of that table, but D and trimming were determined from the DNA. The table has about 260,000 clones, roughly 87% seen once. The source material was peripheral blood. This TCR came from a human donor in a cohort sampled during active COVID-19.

CDR3 bases: TGTGCCAGCAGCCAAGCATCGCTAGCGGTATACGAGCAGTACTTC. This encodes CASSQASLAVYEQYF. The chain combines TRBV14 with TRBJ2-7, with 7 bases lining up with TRBD2. This CDR3 has 15 amino acids. Per the germline V gene, CDR1 is SGHDN and CDR2 is FVKESK. Trimming took 1 base from V and 4 from J; bases not matched to a gene: 7.